A selection of T cell receptor beta chains follows, all from one sample in a study of beta chain features in type 1 diabetes. The assay was immunoSEQ multiplex PCR, and TCRdb's table has in-frame clones only and misses some. The repertoire holds about 160,000 clones, 8.5% to 10% seen once, with under 0.75% in the top ten. The specimen was central memory CD4+ T cells from blood. The receptor set was obtained from a woman aged 25-40 years with type 1 diabetes. CDR3s include the opening cysteine and the closing phenylalanine or tryptophan.

v_gene,j_gene,CDR3aa
TRBV30,TRBJ2-3,CAWSVGDTGNADTQYF
TRBV6-5,TRBJ1-1,CASSPQGSTEAFF
TRBV4-2,TRBJ1-4,CASSHQQGINEKLFF
TRBV27,TRBJ2-5,CASSSQRGETQYF
TRBV19,TRBJ1-2,CASTNPDSWGGYTF
TRBV28,TRBJ1-2,CASRGGASYGYTF
TRBV29-1,TRBJ2-3,CSVTGVADLSTDTQYF
TRBV30,TRBJ1-2,CAWEVDRVGYTF
TRBV7-9,TRBJ1-2,CASSQEQGTNYGYTF
TRBV11-2,TRBJ1-2,CASSLDSGTGYTF
TRBV29-1,TRBJ1-3,CSVETWARNTIYF
TRBV5-1,TRBJ1-1,CASTPFGQVNTEAFF
TRBV6-5,TRBJ1-2,CASSEGAQIIYGYTF
TRBV5-4,TRBJ1-3,CASSGGLYSGNTIYF
TRBV15,TRBJ2-7,CATSRQGAGVGEQYF
TRBV11-1,TRBJ2-6,CASSSRSSGANVLTF
TRBV11-2,TRBJ2-1,CASSLVVAGNNEQFF
TRBV4-1,TRBJ2-3,CASQVGGLAGSTDTQYF
TRBV2,TRBJ2-1,CASSERGPYNEQFF
TRBV9,TRBJ2-5,CASSRGKEGTETQYF
TRBV28,TRBJ1-2,CASRTGGYGYTF
TRBV30,TRBJ1-2,CAWGRDRLRGYTF
TRBV28,TRBJ2-5,CASTSDEETQYF
TRBV5-1,TRBJ2-7,CASSPSGSSYEQYF
TRBV4-2,TRBJ2-3,CASSQEASGSTDTQYF
TRBV28,TRBJ1-2,CATAVQGGQSGYTF
TRBV11-2,TRBJ2-7,CASSHIPFVRTGSYEQYF